The 15 T cell receptor beta chains in this list originate from one sample, sequenced in a study of patients and donors after allogeneic stem cell transplantation (dated by TCRdb to about 2020). The protocol used for the library was RT-PCR. Data came from a NextSeq 550. The public reads were reprocessed in TCRdb via fastp at Q25 and MiXCR, keeping in-frame beta chains. Every entry covers one CDR3 protein and lists the most common genes and DNA from its rows. The sample data list approximately 140,000 distinct CDR3 sequences, and about two fifths of these were observed just once. The ten largest account for less than 60% of the sample. Sequences were obtained from blood, either unsorted or a sorted T cell fraction (not recorded which). Receptor source: a human donor who was either an allogeneic HSCT recipient or a stem cell or donor lymphocyte infusion donor (not recorded which). It is not recorded whose cells these are; they may come from a transplant donor.

The CDR3 here is CASRARDTEAFF. The CDR3, as DNA: TGTGCCAGCAGGGCAAGGGACACTGAAGCTTTCTTT. V and J are TRBV6-5 and TRBJ1-1, with D unclear. The length of the CDR3 is 12 residues. The germline V gene has CDR1 MNHEY and CDR2 SVGAGI. V lost 6 bases to trimming and J lost 3 bases, with 8 bases between them.

The chain combines TRBV12-3 or TRBV12-4 with TRBJ1-1, with TRBD1 identical over 9 bases. The CDR3 totals 12 residues. V lost 5 bases and J lost 9; bases outside the gene matches: 4. CDR3 sequence reads: CASSPGTGKAFF. CDR3 nucleotide sequence: TGTGCCAGCAGTCCCGGGACAGGGAAAGCTTTCTTT.

This clonotype showed up just a few times. The CDR3 spells CASSLILWNTEAFF. In nucleotides, the CDR3 is TGTGCCAGCAGTTTAATCCTTTGGAACACTGAAGCTTTCTTT. The chain joins TRBV12-3 or TRBV12-4 to TRBJ1-1; D is ambiguous. V lost 2 bases, J lost 1 base, and 8 bases lay in between. The CDR3 sequence is 14 residues long.

The chain carries TRBV27 and TRBJ1-1; D is undetermined. Germline lookup yields CDR1 MNHEY and CDR2 SMNVEV (reference sequence). This CDR3 contains 15 residues. V lost 10 bases, J lost 5 bases, and 23 bases lay in between. CDR3 sequence reads: CATNPGGPFQTEAFF. DNA of the CDR3: TGTGCCACTAACCCGGGAGGCCCATTCCAAACTGAAGCTTTCTTT.

This clonotype was picked up a small number of times. The CDR3 bases are TGTGCCAGCAGTTTCTTGGGGGCCGGGTTCCAGCCCCAGCATTTT. Translated: CASSFLGAGFQPQHF. The chain carries TRBV12-3 or TRBV12-4 and TRBJ1-5, with a tentative D call TRBD1 (6 bases). V was shortened by 3 bases and J by 7 bases, with 16 bases between the two germline ends. The CDR3 extends over 15 amino acids.

The chain combines TRBV7-9 with TRBJ1-4, with D uncertain. Germline V gene sequence: CDR1 SEHNR, CDR2 FQNEAQ (reference sequence). The CDR3 spans 11 residues. Between the trimmed V and J ends, which lost 6 bases and 12 bases, there was a span of 11 bases. The CDR3 nucleotides read TGTGCCAGCAGAGAGGACCGAGAACTGTTTTTT. It is translated as CASREDRELFF.

The chain has TRBV7-9 and TRBJ1-1, with no clear D. CDR3 size: 13 residues. The V end lost 5 bases, the J end lost 2 bases, and 9 bases lay between the germline ends. Per germline, CDR1 SEHNR and CDR2 FQNEAQ (reference sequence). CDR3 bases: TGTGCCAGCAGCATATACCTTAACACTGAAGCTTTCTTT. It encodes CASSIYLNTEAFF. The complete variable domain, with remaining parts taken from reference TRBV7-9 and TRBJ1-1, reads DTGVSQNPRHKITKRGQNVTFRCDPISEHNRLYWYRQTLGQGPEFLTYFQNEAQLEKSRLLSDRFSAERPKGSFSTLEIQRTEQGDSAMYLCASSIYLNTEAFFGQGTRLTVV.

This clonotype has only a few counts. This rearrangement joins TRBV27 to TRBJ2-1; tentatively, D is TRBD1 (5 bases). Trimming removed 3 bases at V and 4 bases at J, with 13 bases between. This CDR3 region has 15 residues. The germline V gene has CDR1 MNHEY and CDR2 SMNVEV (reference sequence). CDR3 DNA: TGTGCCAGCAGTTTGGGCGACAGAAGTTACAATGAGCAGTTCTTC. Its protein is CASSLGDRSYNEQFF.

The gene calls are TRBV7-9 and TRBJ2-5, with no clear D. Germline V CDR1 and CDR2: SEHNR, FQNEAQ (reference sequence). V was pared by 4 bases and J by 2 bases, with 11 bases between. This CDR3 comprises 14 residues. CDR3 loop: CASSSLGLQETQYF. The CDR3 bases are TGTGCCAGCAGCTCTTTGGGGTTACAAGAGACCCAGTACTTC.

The CDR3 DNA reads TGTGCCAGCAGCTTAACTAGCGGGGGGAGTGTGAATGAGCAGTTCTTC. It specifies CASSLTSGGSVNEQFF. The V and J genes are TRBV7-6 and TRBJ2-1; TRBD2 agrees at 12 bases. The CDR3 covers 16 residues. Germline V gene data show CDR1 as SGHVS and CDR2 as FNYEAQ. Trimming removed 2 bases from V and 7 bases from J; junction bases left unmatched: 6.

The J gene is TRBJ2-1, the V gene TRBV7-9, with 8 positions matching TRBD1. The CDR3 runs to 14 residues. CDR1 is SEHNR and CDR2 is FQNEAQ in the germline V gene (reference sequence). Trimming cost V 6 bases and J 5 bases; bases outside gene matches: 6. CDR3 sequence reads: CASRPDRANNEQFF. The CDR3 region has the DNA TGTGCCAGCAGGCCGGACAGGGCGAACAATGAGCAGTTCTTC.

This clonotype has just a few counts. This chain connects TRBV5-1 to TRBJ2-5; D is ambiguous. The CDR3 is 13 residues long. Germline assignment: CDR1 SGHRS and CDR2 YFSETQ. V was trimmed by 1 base and J by 1 base, leaving 5 bases between them. In nucleotides, the CDR3 is TGCGCCAGCAGCTTGACAACCCAAGAGACCCAGTACTTC. This codes for CASSLTTQETQYF.

This clonotype was recorded a few times. The junction departs from germline at one end; a sequencing error may be responsible. The V gene is TRBV12-3 or TRBV12-4, the J gene TRBJ2-1, with D possibly TRBD2 on 5 matching bases. The CDR3 runs to 11 residues. This CDR3 is CASSLANEQFF. CDR3 nucleotides: TGCGCCAGCAGTCTAGCCAATGAGCAGTTCTTC.

The chain employs TRBV6-6 and TRBJ2-1; tentatively, D is TRBD1 (6 bases). CDR3 length: 14 amino acids. Trimming left V 6 bases short and J 8 bases short, with 17 bases between. Germline V lookup: CDR1 MNHNY, CDR2 SVGAGI (reference sequence). CDR3 loop: CASSLRTVWDEQFF. Here the CDR3 DNA reads TGTGCCAGCAGCCTCCGGACAGTTTGGGATGAGCAGTTCTTC.

This clonotype was picked up many times. The CDR3 loop is CASSQGFPNSPLHF. The DNA of the CDR3 is TGTGCCAGCTCACAGGGGTTCCCAAATTCACCCCTCCACTTT. The gene calls are TRBV18 and TRBJ1-6; D might be TRBD1 (5 bases). Germline loops: CDR1 KGHSH, CDR2 LQKENI. V lost 4 bases and J lost 7, with 11 bases in between. There are 14 residues in the CDR3.